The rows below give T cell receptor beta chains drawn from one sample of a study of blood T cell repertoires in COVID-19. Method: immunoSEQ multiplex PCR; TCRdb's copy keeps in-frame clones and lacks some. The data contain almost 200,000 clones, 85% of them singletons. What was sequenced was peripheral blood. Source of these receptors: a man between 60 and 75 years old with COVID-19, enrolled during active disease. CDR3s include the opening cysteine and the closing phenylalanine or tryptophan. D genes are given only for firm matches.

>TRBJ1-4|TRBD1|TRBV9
CASSVAAGGSEKLFF
TGTGCCAGCAGCGTAGCGGCAGGGGGTAGTGAAAAACTGTTTTTT
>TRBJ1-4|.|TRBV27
CASSLSRRVEKLFF
TGTGCCAGCAGTTTATCCAGGAGGGTTGAAAAACTGTTTTTT
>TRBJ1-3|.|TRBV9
CASSVGPRAGNTIYF
TGTGCCAGCAGCGTAGGCCCCCGCGCGGGAAACACCATATATTTT
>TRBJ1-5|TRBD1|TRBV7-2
CASSFGTGGPVSNQPQHF
TGTGCCAGCAGCTTCGGGACAGGGGGACCTGTTAGCAATCAGCCCCAGCATTTT
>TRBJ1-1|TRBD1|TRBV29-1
CSATPGTALMNTEAFF
TGCAGCGCCACGCCCGGGACAGCCCTTATGAACACTGAAGCTTTCTTT
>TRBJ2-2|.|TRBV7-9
CASSLETKRMFF
TGTGCCAGCAGCTTAGAGACGAAGAGGATGTTTTTT
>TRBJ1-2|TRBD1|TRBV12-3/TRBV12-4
CASSSGQGAFTF
TGTGCCAGCAGTTCCGGACAGGGGGCATTCACCTTC
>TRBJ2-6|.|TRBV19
CASSPFPYSGANVLTF
TGTGCCAGTAGTCCATTTCCCTACTCTGGGGCCAACGTCCTGACTTTC
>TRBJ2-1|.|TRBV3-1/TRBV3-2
CASSQAGEQFF
TGTGCCAGCAGCCAGGCGGGAGAGCAGTTCTTC
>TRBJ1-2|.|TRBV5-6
CASSLVRDGYTF
TGTGCCAGCAGCCTGGTGAGGGATGGCTACACCTTC